Following are 24 T cell receptor beta chains from one sample sequenced in a study of blood T cell repertoires in COVID-19. Libraries were prepared by immunoSEQ multiplex PCR; TCRdb keeps only in-frame clonotypes and omits some of them. The sample holds fewer than 100,000 clones, around 87% seen once. The sample comprised peripheral blood. Receptors were obtained from a human donor with acute or convalescent COVID-19. The donor label of this sample is uncertain.

This rearrangement joins TRBV10-1 to TRBJ2-2; 9 positions agree with TRBD1. CDR1 and CDR2 (germline): WNHNN, SYGVQD (reference sequence). The V and J ends lost 4 bases and 0 bases, in that order; junction bases with no gene match: 3. The CDR3 sequence is 16 residues long. CDR3 sequence: CASSVRQGANTGELFF. The CDR3 DNA reads as TGCGCCAGCAGTGTGAGACAGGGGGCGAACACCGGGGAGCTGTTTTTT.

The V call is TRBV5-4, the J call TRBJ1-4, with 7 bases identical to TRBD1. Trimming at V came to 4 bases and at J to 8 bases, leaving 5 bases not matched to a gene. This CDR3 contains 13 residues. Germline V CDR1 and CDR2: SGHNT, YYREEE (reference sequence). Here the CDR3 reads CASSLQGTEKLFF. CDR3 bases: TGTGCCAGCAGCCTACAGGGGACGGAAAAACTGTTTTTT.

This chain connects TRBV28 to TRBJ1-4; 10 bases line up with TRBD1. Germline V gene sequence: CDR1 MDHEN, CDR2 SYDVKM. Trimming cost V 5 bases and J 8 bases; bases outside gene matches: 2. CDR3 size: 13 residues. The CDR3 here is CASSRDRGEKLFF. CDR3 sequence (DNA): TGTGCCAGCAGTAGGGACAGGGGAGAAAAACTGTTTTTT.

This clone is medium-sized by share. This rearrangement joins TRBV11-3 to TRBJ2-1; possible D gene TRBD2, 5 bases. The ends were cut back, 1 base at V and 9 bases at J, with 10 bases in the middle. The CDR3 sequence is 13 residues long. Germline values: CDR1 SGHNT, CDR2 YENEEA. The CDR3 DNA sequence: TGTGCCAGCAGCTTAGGAAATGCGGGTGAGCAGTTCTTC. This codes for CASSLGNAGEQFF.

The chain couples TRBV4-3 to TRBJ1-3; D gene unclear. CDR1 LGHNA and CDR2 YSLEER come from the germline V gene. The CDR3 has 16 residues. Between the trimmed V and J ends, which lost 0 bases and 2 bases, there was a span of 11 bases. CDR3 coding DNA: TGCGCCAGCAGCCAAGAAGCTTTTGGAGCTGGAAACACCATATATTTT. This encodes CASSQEAFGAGNTIYF.

The gene calls are TRBV5-6 and TRBJ1-6; D gene ambiguous. CDR3 length: 14 amino acids. Per the germline V gene, CDR1 is SGHDT and CDR2 is YYEEEE. V was shortened by 1 base and J by 0 bases, with 2 bases between the two germline ends. The CDR3 spells CASSLLSYNSPLHF. The CDR3 bases are TGTGCCAGCAGCTTGCTCTCCTATAATTCACCCCTCCACTTT.

The CDR3 reads CASSQVKSQGGVGEKLFF. CDR3 in DNA: TGCGCCAGCAGCCAAGTTAAAAGCCAAGGGGGCGTTGGTGAAAAACTGTTTTTT. The V call is TRBV4-3, the J call TRBJ1-4, with 7 bases fitting TRBD1. With V trimmed by 1 base and J by 7 bases, 15 bases remained unmatched. The germline V gene has CDR1 LGHNA and CDR2 YSLEER. The CDR3 runs to 18 residues.

The rearrangement links TRBV4-1 to TRBJ1-5; 7 bases agree with TRBD1. This CDR3 region has 16 residues. From germline, CDR1 is MGHRA and CDR2 YSYEKL. Germline trimming cut 0 bases from V and 5 bases from J; bases unmatched to any gene: 7. CDR3 protein: CASSQEEGGADQPQHF. For the CDR3, the DNA is TGCGCCAGCAGCCAAGAAGAAGGGGGCGCGGATCAGCCCCAGCATTTT.

The rearrangement uses TRBV19 and TRBJ2-2; TRBD2 matches 9 bases. V dropped 4 bases and J dropped 3; count of bases not matched to a gene: 0. The CDR3 runs 14 residues. The germline gives CDR1 LNHDA, CDR2 SQIVND (reference sequence). The CDR3 DNA is TGTGCCAGTAGTAAGCGGGGGGACACCGGGGAGCTGTTTTTT. It specifies CASSKRGDTGELFF.

V and J are TRBV15 and TRBJ2-1; 9 nucleotides match TRBD2. The CDR3 is 16 residues long. CDR1 and CDR2 (germline): LNHNV, YYDKDF (reference sequence). V was pared by 1 base and J by 7 bases, with 8 bases of the junction left unmatched. The CDR3 protein is CATSRVGTSKRNEQFF. CDR3 nucleotide sequence: TGTGCCACCAGCAGAGTTGGGACTAGCAAGAGGAATGAGCAGTTCTTC. Full variable domain (outside the CDR3, taken from reference TRBV15 and TRBJ2-1): DAMVIQNPRYQVTQFGKPVTLSCSQTLNHNVMYWYQQKSSQAPKLLFHYYDKDFNNEADTPDNFQSRRPNTSFCFLDIRSPGLGDTAMYLCATSRVGTSKRNEQFFGPGTRLTVL.

The chain uses TRBV3-1 (or the pseudogene TRBV3-2) and TRBJ2-1; a possible D gene is TRBD1 (5 bases). CDR1 LGHDT and CDR2 YNNKEL come from the germline V gene (reference sequence). V lost 3 bases and J 5 bases, leaving 14 bases between the germline ends. The CDR3 is 15 amino acids. CDR3 DNA sequence: TGTGCCAGCAGCCAGGATCATGGGGCGGACAATGAGCAGTTCTTC. As protein: CASSQDHGADNEQFF.

This clone was seen a handful of times. The rearrangement joins TRBV30 to TRBJ1-4; D might be TRBD1 (5 bases). Trimming cost V 6 bases and J 5 bases, with 13 bases left between them. This CDR3 has 13 residues. Germline loops: CDR1 GTSNPN, CDR2 SVGIG (reference sequence). In nucleotides, the CDR3 is TGTGCCTGCCAGGGACTTCGGAATGAAAAACTGTTTTTT. It codes for CACQGLRNEKLFF.

V usage is TRBV7-8 and J usage is TRBJ1-1; the D gene is possibly TRBD1 (6 bases). Trimming stripped 0 bases from V and 1 base from J, with 12 bases between. The CDR3 extends over 16 amino acids. CDR1 is SGHVS and CDR2 is FQNEAQ in the germline V gene. CDR3 sequence (DNA): TGTGCCAGCAGCTTAGCCCTGACAGGCTGGAACACTGAAGCTTTCTTT. Translated: CASSLALTGWNTEAFF.

The table lists this clone with a few counts. The rearrangement links TRBV5-1 to TRBJ2-2, with 11 bases that match TRBD2. With V trimmed by 4 bases and J by 1 base, 3 bases remained unmatched. The CDR3 runs 16 residues. Germline CDR1 is SGHRS and CDR2 is YFSETQ. The CDR3 nucleotides are TGCGCCAGCAGCCCCACTAGCGGGAGGAACACCGGGGAGCTGTTTTTT. This gives the protein CASSPTSGRNTGELFF. Together with reference TRBV5-1 and TRBJ2-2, the CDR3 gives the full variable domain: KAGVTQTPRYLIKTRGQQVTLSCSPISGHRSVSWYQQTPGQGLQFLFEYFSETQRNKGNFPGRFSGRQFSNSRSEMNVSTLELGDSALYLCASSPTSGRNTGELFFGEGSRLTVL.

This clone showed up just once. The gene calls are TRBV6-5 and TRBJ2-1; 9 positions match TRBD2. J gave up 5 bases and V 2 bases, and 4 bases lay outside the gene matches. Germline CDR1 and CDR2: MNHEY and SVGAGI. The CDR3 loop spans 15 amino acids. The CDR3 DNA reads as TGTGCCAGCAGTTACCCTAGCGGGGCGAACAATGAGCAGTTCTTC. This translates into CASSYPSGANNEQFF.

This clone was found once. This sequence joins TRBV5-4 and TRBJ2-2; 10 nucleotides line up with TRBD1. This CDR3 comprises 16 residues. Germline values: CDR1 SGHNT, CDR2 YYREEE (reference sequence). The trim removed 4 bases at V and 7 bases at J, leaving 10 bases unmatched. CDR3 coding DNA: TGTGCCAGCAGCGAGGGCCGGGACAGGGGTCACGGGGAGCTGTTTTTT. Its protein product is CASSEGRDRGHGELFF.

V usage is TRBV5-1 and J usage is TRBJ2-5, with 16 bases identical to TRBD2. This CDR3 is built from 16 residues. The V gene end was trimmed by 5 bases and the J gene end by 2 bases; junction bases not matched to a gene: 3. CDR1 SGHRS and CDR2 YFSETQ come from the germline V gene. The CDR3 reads CASRLGLAGGQETQYF. The DNA for the CDR3 is TGCGCCAGCAGACTGGGACTAGCGGGGGGGCAAGAGACCCAGTACTTC.

V usage is TRBV4-1 and J usage is TRBJ1-1; no clear D gene. The germline CDR1 and CDR2 sequences are MGHRA and YSYEKL. The germline V and J ends were trimmed by 4 bases and 0 bases, with 9 bases remaining between them. This CDR3 has 14 amino acids. The CDR3 DNA reads TGCGCCAGCAGCCGCAGGTTCATGAACACTGAAGCTTTCTTT. This codes for CASSRRFMNTEAFF.

The chain couples TRBV19 to TRBJ2-1; tentatively, D is TRBD2 (5 bases). CDR3 size: 16 residues. The germline CDR1 and CDR2 sequences are LNHDA and SQIVND (reference sequence). V was trimmed by 5 bases and J by 0 bases, leaving 14 bases between them. The DNA for the CDR3 is TGTGCCAGTAGTGCGGGCCCAGCGGTCTCCTACAATGAGCAGTTCTTC. This sequence encodes CASSAGPAVSYNEQFF.

This sequence joins TRBV7-9 and TRBJ2-7; a possible D gene is TRBD1 (6 bases). The CDR3 is made up of 14 amino acids. The germline V gene has CDR1 SEHNR and CDR2 FQNEAQ (reference sequence). The V end was cut by 2 bases, the J end by 5 bases, with 13 bases between. In DNA form, the CDR3 reads TGTGCCAGCAGCTTACGGGACATGAAACACGAGCAGTACTTC. Encoded protein: CASSLRDMKHEQYF. The full variable domain, rest sourced from reference TRBV7-9 and TRBJ2-7, is DTGVSQNPRHKITKRGQNVTFRCDPISEHNRLYWYRQTLGQGPEFLTYFQNEAQLEKSRLLSDRFSAERPKGSFSTLEIQRTEQGDSAMYLCASSLRDMKHEQYFGPGTRLTVT.

V gene TRBV6-5 combines with J gene TRBJ2-3; a weak D match, TRBD2 (5 bases). V lost 6 bases and J lost 4, with 17 bases in between. The CDR3 covers 15 residues. Germline lookup yields CDR1 MNHEY and CDR2 SVGAGI. CDR3 in DNA: TGTGCCAGCAGCCAGACCTTCGTGCGGGCAGATACGCAGTATTTT. It translates to CASSQTFVRADTQYF.

The chain couples TRBV5-1 to TRBJ2-1, with a tentative D call TRBD2 (5 bases). The CDR3 loop spans 12 amino acids. V was pared by 5 bases and J by 7 bases, with 10 bases between. Looked up from germline, CDR1 is SGHRS and CDR2 is YFSETQ. The chain's CDR3 is CASRGSGNEQFF. CDR3 nucleotides: TGCGCCAGCAGAGGCTCGGGGAATGAGCAGTTCTTC.

This clone appeared a few times. The identical CDR3 is also encoded by other nucleotide sequences in the sample. The chain combines TRBV19 with TRBJ1-1; 8 bases fit TRBD1. Germline V gene lookup returns CDR1 LNHDA and CDR2 SQIVND (reference sequence). The V gene end was trimmed by 4 bases and the J gene end by 2 bases; junction bases not matched to a gene: 3. CDR3 size: 14 residues. CDR3 loop: CASSNGQGNTEAFF. Here the CDR3 DNA reads TGTGCCAGTAGTAACGGACAGGGTAACACTGAAGCTTTCTTT.

The chain has TRBV5-1 and TRBJ1-2, with 7 bases aligning to TRBD1. Germline trimming cut 0 bases from V and 2 bases from J; bases unmatched to any gene: 7. The CDR3 has 16 residues. Germline CDR1 is SGHRS and CDR2 is YFSETQ. CDR3 amino acids: CASSLAGQTPNYGYTF. The CDR3 DNA reads TGCGCCAGCAGCTTGGCGGGACAGACGCCGAACTATGGCTACACCTTC. Using reference TRBV5-1 and TRBJ1-2 for the parts outside the CDR3, the full variable domain is KAGVTQTPRYLIKTRGQQVTLSCSPISGHRSVSWYQQTPGQGLQFLFEYFSETQRNKGNFPGRFSGRQFSNSRSEMNVSTLELGDSALYLCASSLAGQTPNYGYTFGSGTRLTVV.